The 27 T cell receptor beta chains in this list originate from one sample, sequenced in a study of blood T cell repertoires in COVID-19. Assay: immunoSEQ multiplex PCR; the TCRdb copy retains only in-frame clones and omits some. This sample carries around 99,000 clones, about three quarters of them seen once, and the ten largest clones take 3.5% to 5%. Sequences were obtained from peripheral blood. The receptors were gathered from a human donor in a cohort sampled during active or convalescent COVID-19.

This sequence joins TRBV28 and TRBJ1-4; tentative D call: TRBD1 (6 bases). CDR1 and CDR2 from the germline V gene are MDHEN and SYDVKM. CDR3 length equals 15 residues. Trimming left V 5 bases short and J 2 bases short, with 12 bases between. This CDR3 reads CASSLDSSTNEKLFF. In DNA form, the CDR3 reads TGTGCCAGCAGTCTGGACAGTTCCACTAATGAAAAACTGTTTTTT.

The CDR3 region is CASSPISGYNEQFF. CDR3 sequence (DNA): TGTGCCAGCAGCCCAATTAGCGGTTACAATGAGCAGTTCTTC. The chain joins TRBV5-4 to TRBJ2-1, with D possibly TRBD2 on 6 matching bases. The CDR3 totals 14 residues. V was clipped by 4 bases and J by 4 bases, with 12 bases between them. Per the germline V gene, CDR1 is SGHNT and CDR2 is YYREEE (reference sequence).

This chain connects TRBV10-3 to TRBJ1-2; D uncertain. The CDR3 covers 12 residues. In germline, CDR1 is ENHRY, CDR2 SYGVKD. Trimming took 6 bases from V and 9 from J, leaving 14 bases between them. The CDR3 protein is CAIRPGWESYTF. The CDR3 DNA reads TGTGCCATCAGGCCTGGTTGGGAGAGCTACACCTTC.

The rearrangement joins TRBV27 to TRBJ1-5; no firm D call. The CDR3 totals 15 residues. With 5 bases removed from V and 0 bases from J, the gap between germline ends came to 11 bases. Germline values: CDR1 MNHEY, CDR2 SMNVEV (reference sequence). The CDR3: CASSKTRNSNQPQHF. The CDR3 DNA sequence: TGTGCCAGCAGTAAGACGAGGAATAGCAATCAGCCCCAGCATTTT.

This chain links TRBV7-6 with TRBJ1-6; D possibly corresponds to TRBD1 (6 bases). Trimming removed 1 base from V and 10 bases from J, with 11 bases in between. CDR3 length: 14 amino acids. Per the germline V gene, CDR1 is SGHVS and CDR2 is FNYEAQ. The CDR3 here is CASSLGQVGSPLHF. The CDR3 nucleotides read TGTGCCAGCAGCTTAGGACAGGTGGGCTCACCCCTCCACTTT.

The rearrangement links TRBV7-8 to TRBJ1-3; D is unresolved. CDR1 is SGHVS, CDR2 FQNEAQ, per germline. The CDR3 consists of 16 residues. The germline V and J ends were trimmed by 5 bases and 0 bases, with 14 bases remaining between them. The CDR3 sequence is CASSPSRAFSGNTIYF. Written as DNA, the CDR3 is TGTGCCAGCAGCCCATCGAGGGCTTTCTCTGGAAACACCATATATTTT.

This chain links TRBV7-6 with TRBJ2-1; 12 bases fit TRBD2. CDR1 SGHVS and CDR2 FNYEAQ come from the germline V gene. The V segment lost 5 bases and the J segment 9 bases; nucleotides outside the gene matches: 17. The CDR3 spans 18 residues. CDR3 sequence (DNA): TGTGCCAGCAGCCTCCCGTCTAGCGGGAGGGTGATCATCAGTGAGCAGTTCTTC. Its protein product is CASSLPSSGRVIISEQFF.

In DNA, the CDR3 is TGTGCCAGCTCACCACCCAGCGGGAGGGTCAATGAGCAGTTCTTC. This codes for CASSPPSGRVNEQFF. The chain employs TRBV18 and TRBJ2-1; 10 bases map to TRBD2. Germline CDR1 and CDR2: KGHSH and LQKENI. The length of the CDR3 is 15 residues. After removal of 0 bases from V and 6 bases from J, the junction contained 2 bases not matched to a gene.

The chain is built from TRBV11-3 and TRBJ2-1; TRBD2 matches at 14 bases. CDR1 SGHNT and CDR2 YENEEA come from the germline V gene. Trimming took 1 base from V and 2 from J; bases not matched to a gene: 4. CDR3 length: 18 residues. CDR3 sequence (DNA): TGTGCCAGCAGCTTAGGGGGACTAGCGGGGGCCACCTACAATGAGCAGTTCTTC. It codes for CASSLGGLAGATYNEQFF.

This chain uses TRBV6-5 with TRBJ2-7; 11 bases are shared with TRBD2. J lost 2 bases, V lost 6 bases, and 6 bases had no gene match. This CDR3 is built from 15 residues. Germline assignment: CDR1 MNHEY and CDR2 SVGAGI. The CDR3 DNA reads as TGTGCCAGCAGGCCGACTAGCGGGGCCACCTACGAGCAGTACTTC. It specifies CASRPTSGATYEQYF.

The CDR3 protein is CASSRGGTSPTEAFF. In nucleotides, the CDR3 is TGTGCCAGCAGTCGGGGGGGAACTTCACCCACTGAAGCTTTCTTT. This chain joins TRBV6-2 or TRBV6-3 and TRBJ1-1; a weak D match, TRBD1 (5 bases). The V gene's germline CDR1 is MNHEY and CDR2 SVGEGT. V was cut by 5 bases and J by 4 bases, with 17 bases left in between. The CDR3 loop spans 15 amino acids.

This chain links TRBV19 with TRBJ2-1; D perhaps matches TRBD2 (6 bases). This CDR3 region has 18 residues. Germline CDR1 reads LNHDA; CDR2 reads SQIVND (reference sequence). With 3 bases removed from V and 3 bases from J, the gap between germline ends came to 21 bases. The CDR3 bases are TGTGCCAGTAGTATTGGGGCCCCCGGGAGTGCTAACTACAATGAGCAGTTCTTC. Its translation is CASSIGAPGSANYNEQFF.

J is TRBJ1-1 and V is TRBV29-1; TRBD1 matches at 7 bases. This CDR3 contains 12 residues. With 7 bases clipped from V and 4 bases from J, the junction kept 6 bases outside the gene matches. Germline lookup yields CDR1 SQVTM and CDR2 ANQGSEA. The CDR3 DNA sequence: TGCAGCGCGGTACAGGGGCGCACTGAAGCTTTCTTT. It translates to CSAVQGRTEAFF. Full variable domain (rest looked up from reference TRBV29-1 and TRBJ1-1): SAVISQKPSRDICQRGTSLTIQCQVDSQVTMMFWYRQQPGQSLTLIATANQGSEATYESGFVIDKFPISRPNLTFSTLTVSNMSPEDSSIYLCSAVQGRTEAFFGQGTRLTVV.

V is TRBV5-1 and J is TRBJ2-5, with 7 bases fitting TRBD2. V shed 4 bases and J 1 base; nucleotides not matched to a gene: 10. From germline, CDR1 is SGHRS and CDR2 YFSETQ. CDR3 length equals 16 residues. Written as DNA, the CDR3 is TGCGCCAGCAGCCGCTGGGGAGCGGGGACCCAAGAGACCCAGTACTTC. Amino acid sequence: CASSRWGAGTQETQYF.

In this sample, this clone turned up a few times. The chain is built from TRBV7-2 and TRBJ1-1; TRBD1 agrees at 7 bases. CDR1 is SGHTA, CDR2 FQGNSA, per germline. CDR3 length: 12 residues. Unmatched junction bases numbered 4, after V lost 5 bases and J lost 7 bases. The CDR3 region has the DNA TGTGCCAGCAGCCACCGGGACAGTGAAGCTTTCTTT. Its protein is CASSHRDSEAFF.

V is TRBV7-9 and J is TRBJ1-1, with 9 positions matching TRBD1. The CDR3 contains 14 residues. Germline trimming cut 2 bases from V and 5 bases from J; bases unmatched to any gene: 3. Germline assignment: CDR1 SEHNR and CDR2 FQNEAQ (reference sequence). CDR3 amino acids: CASSLTGGATEAFF. CDR3 DNA: TGTGCCAGCAGCTTAACAGGGGGCGCGACTGAAGCTTTCTTT.

This clone was observed a few times. The V gene is TRBV5-1, the J gene TRBJ2-5; D is perhaps TRBD2 (6 bases). CDR1 SGHRS and CDR2 YFSETQ come from the germline V gene. CDR3 length: 15 residues. V dropped 1 base and J dropped 0 bases, with 10 bases sitting between them. CDR3 region: CASSLLRGNQETQYF. The CDR3 DNA reads TGCGCCAGCAGCTTGCTCCGGGGGAACCAAGAGACCCAGTACTTC.

The chain is built from TRBV5-6 and TRBJ1-2; D gene ambiguous. The CDR3 loop spans 14 amino acids. Trimming took 0 bases from V and 6 from J, leaving 12 bases between them. Germline V gene data show CDR1 as SGHDT and CDR2 as YYEEEE. The chain's CDR3 is CASSLDRGWNGYTF. The CDR3 coding sequence is TGTGCCAGCAGCTTGGATAGAGGGTGGAATGGCTACACCTTC.

This clone was seen a handful of times. The CDR3 DNA reads TGCAGCGTTGGACAACAGGGCTCGACCCAGTACTTC. This translates into CSVGQQGSTQYF. This chain links TRBV29-1 with TRBJ2-5; TRBD1 is a possible D gene (6 bases). The germline gives CDR1 SQVTM, CDR2 ANQGSEA. Trimming left V 4 bases short and J 7 bases short, with 13 bases between. The CDR3 covers 12 residues.

The gene calls are TRBV19 and TRBJ1-1; D is unclear. Deletions cut 5 bases from V and 1 base from J, with 8 bases between. CDR3 length equals 13 residues. Germline CDR1 reads LNHDA; CDR2 reads SQIVND (reference sequence). The CDR3 region is CASSPRENTEAFF. CDR3 bases: TGTGCCAGTAGTCCTCGGGAGAACACTGAAGCTTTCTTT. The full variable domain, in which reference TRBV19 and TRBJ1-1 provide the parts outside the CDR3, is DGGITQSPKYLFRKEGQNVTLSCEQNLNHDAMYWYRQDPGQGLRLIYYSQIVNDFQKGDIAEGYSVSREKKESFPLTVTSAQKNPTAFYLCASSPRENTEAFFGQGTRLTVV.

This clone occurred a few times. The chain recombines TRBV7-2 with TRBJ1-5; 7 bases align to TRBD1. The J segment lost 9 bases and the V segment lost 2 bases, leaving 7 bases of the junction unmatched. Germline V CDR1 and CDR2: SGHTA, FQGNSA. This CDR3 has 14 amino acids. The CDR3 DNA sequence: TGTGCCAGCAGCTTACGGGAGGGGGCACGGCCCCAGCATTTT. Translation gives CASSLREGARPQHF.

CDR3 sequence reads: CASSWAGTGFDYGYTF. The CDR3 nucleotides read TGCGCCAGCAGCTGGGCAGGGACAGGGTTCGACTATGGCTACACCTTC. This chain joins TRBV5-1 and TRBJ1-2; 9 bases line up with TRBD1. Germline trimming cut 3 bases from V and 3 bases from J; bases unmatched to any gene: 9. Germline V gene lookup returns CDR1 SGHRS and CDR2 YFSETQ. This CDR3 spans 16 amino acids.

The chain recombines TRBV11-2 with TRBJ1-4, with 11 bases that match TRBD1. Germline V gene lookup returns CDR1 SGHAT and CDR2 FQNNGV. CDR3 length: 18 amino acids. With V trimmed by 5 bases and J by 4 bases, 12 bases remained unmatched. CDR3 coding DNA: TGTGCCAGCAGCCGGTTAGATCGGGACAGGGGGGATAATGAAAAACTGTTTTTT. Its translation is CASSRLDRDRGDNEKLFF.

The V gene is TRBV30, the J gene TRBJ2-7, with D uncertain. The CDR3 sequence is 15 residues long. Looked up from germline, CDR1 is GTSNPN and CDR2 is SVGIG (reference sequence). V was pared by 2 bases and J by 0 bases, with 14 bases between. The CDR3 is CAWSNDRGFSYEQYF. The CDR3 nucleotides read TGTGCCTGGAGTAACGATAGAGGCTTCTCCTACGAGCAGTACTTC.

V gene TRBV5-4 combines with J gene TRBJ1-4, with unresolved D. Trimming took 4 bases from V and 12 from J, leaving 10 bases between them. Germline-derived CDR1 and CDR2 are SGHNT and YYREEE (reference sequence). The CDR3 runs 11 residues. The CDR3 nucleotides read TGTGCCAGCAGCACCGGAGGTGAACTGTTTTTT. It codes for CASSTGGELFF. Complete variable domain (other parts from reference TRBV5-4 and TRBJ1-4): ETGVTQSPTHLIKTRGQQVTLRCSSQSGHNTVSWYQQALGQGPQFIFQYYREEENGRGNFPPRFSGLQFPNYSSELNVNALELDDSALYLCASSTGGELFFGSGTQLSVL.

The chain recombines TRBV27 with TRBJ2-3; D perhaps matches TRBD2 (7 bases). Trimming took off 4 bases at V and 2 bases at J, with 16 bases between the two ends. CDR3 size: 16 residues. Germline CDR1 MNHEY, CDR2 SMNVEV (reference sequence). CDR3 sequence reads: CASSSLRGGATDTQYF. Here the CDR3 DNA reads TGTGCCAGCAGTTCCCTAAGGGGGGGCGCCACAGATACGCAGTATTTT.

This clone was detected only once. This sequence joins TRBV12-5 and TRBJ1-1; perhaps TRBD1 as D (5 bases). The CDR3 has 14 residues. The ends were cut back, 1 base at V and 4 bases at J, with 10 bases in the middle. The germline V gene has CDR1 LGHNT and CDR2 FRNRAP. CDR3 DNA sequence: TGTGCTAGTGGTTTGGGGGGGGAGGTCACTGAAGCTTTCTTT. It yields the protein CASGLGGEVTEAFF.